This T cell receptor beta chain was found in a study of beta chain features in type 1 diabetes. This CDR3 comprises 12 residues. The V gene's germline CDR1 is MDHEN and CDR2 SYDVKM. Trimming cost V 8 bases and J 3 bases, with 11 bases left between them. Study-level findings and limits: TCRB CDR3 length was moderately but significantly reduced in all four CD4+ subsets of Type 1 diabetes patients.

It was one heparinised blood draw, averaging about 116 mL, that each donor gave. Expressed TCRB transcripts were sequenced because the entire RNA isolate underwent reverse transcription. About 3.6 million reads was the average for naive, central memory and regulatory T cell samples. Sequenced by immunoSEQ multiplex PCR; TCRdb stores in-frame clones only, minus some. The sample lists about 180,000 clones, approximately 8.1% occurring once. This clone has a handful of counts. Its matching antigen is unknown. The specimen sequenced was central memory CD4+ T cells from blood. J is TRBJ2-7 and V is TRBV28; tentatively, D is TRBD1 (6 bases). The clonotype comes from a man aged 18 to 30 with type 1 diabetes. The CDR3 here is CASGTGIYEQYF. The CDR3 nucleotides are TGTGCCAGCGGCACAGGGATCTACGAGCAGTACTTC.